This record covers a single TCR beta chain. What it binds is unknown. This CDR3 is built from 17 residues. V lost 0 bases and J lost 5, with 17 bases in between. Germline CDR1 SGHNT, CDR2 YYREEE (reference sequence). Authors' analysis steps: Junction-only sequences produced by ImmunoSEQ had no quality scores, so filtering differed. TCRdb's table, derived via immunoSEQ multiplex PCR, lists solely in-frame clones and lacks some. V and J calls and clone size are copied from that table; D and trimming were computed from the DNA. In the table there are about 610,000 clones, almost 97% of which are singletons. The source of the sample is a study of shared clonotypes between healthy human individuals. Broader study findings: Compared with clonotypes that all four donors shared, non-shared clonotypes had lower generation probabilities.

This chain joins TRBV5-4 and TRBJ2-2; D is undetermined. The sequence came from a woman aged 25 to 45 in good health. Sequences were obtained from naive CD4+ T cells sorted from blood. Subset in this sample: CD45RA+ positively selected. CDR3 nucleotide sequence: TGTGCCAGCAGCTTGGCTATGTCAGCCCCCCTGACCGGGGAGCTGTTTTTT. Translating gives CASSLAMSAPLTGELFF.